Sequencing of this TCR beta chain was carried out in a study of OX40 agonist ivuxolimab in advanced cancers. Some background on the complete study: The costimulatory receptor OX40 (CD134) was targeted by ivuxolimab, a fully human IgG2 agonistic monoclonal antibody. Intravenous ivuxolimab was administered to patients every 2 weeks at six dose levels: 0.01, 0.1, 0.3, 1.5, 3 and 10 mg/kg. Of the roughly 53 patients in dose escalation, about 20 had hepatocellular carcinoma, approximately 15 had melanoma, 9 had renal cell carcinoma and 9 had head and neck cancer. The dose-escalation cohort was almost 85% male with a mean age of about 65 years, ranging from roughly 20 to 85. Prior anti-PD-1, anti-PD-L1 or anti-CTLA-4 therapy was permitted, and approximately 42% of dose-escalation patients had received checkpoint inhibitors. Partial responses were achieved by three dose-escalation patients, of whom one had hepatocellular carcinoma and two had cutaneous melanoma. The purpose of peripheral TCRbeta sequencing was to test whether ivuxolimab changed TCR sequence diversity and led to clonal T-cell expansion. The paper reports the monotherapy dose-escalation portion (N ≈ 50 patients) of the phase I ivuxolimab trial. General findings and caveats noted by the study authors: At doses of 0.1 to 3.0 mg/kg, clonal expansion of both CD4+ and CD8+ T cells in blood was seen between baseline and week 6. Antigen specificity was not determined for the clonally expanded peripheral T cells. After ivuxolimab, CD8+ T cells had more expanded clones than CD4+ T cells on average. In partial responders in the 0.1-3.0 mg/kg groups, normalized peripheral clonal expansion was found to be among the lowest, especially among CD8+ T cells. Low levels of normalized T-cell clonal expansion were also seen in some nonresponding patients.

To note about this clone: Its cognate antigen has yet to be identified. No much larger clonotype is one base removed from it; base qualities were not supplied.

The trial excluded patients who had a history of autoimmune disease or were on systemic immunosuppression. Peripheral blood for TCR sequencing was collected from all dose cohorts at baseline, on cycle 4 day 1, and on cycle 7 day 1. The samples were taken from a phase I, first-in-human, multicenter, open-label dose-escalation trial of ivuxolimab. Adults with locally advanced or metastatic melanoma, renal cell, hepatocellular, or head and neck squamous cell carcinoma were enrolled in the trial. Before TCR sequencing, CD4+ T cells and CD8+ T cells were sorted from peripheral blood as separate populations. Genomic DNA was isolated from the sorted cells so that the TCRbeta CDR3 region could be sequenced. TCRbeta CDR3 regions were sequenced using the immunoSEQ Assay. Held by TCRdb, this immuneACCESS table contains in-frame sequences only and omits some clones. Under half of the omission traces to an unresolved V gene where checked; the cause of the rest is unknown. In all, the sample holds under 75,000 clones, and 80% to 95% of those were seen once. Roughly 25% of the sample lies in the top ten.

In the germline V gene, CDR1 corresponds to SGHRS and CDR2 to YFSETQ. Here V drops 8 bases and J drops 9 bases, and the junction holds 10 bases not matched to any gene. The CDR3 spans 13 residues, from the cysteine through the phenylalanine. The read is trimmed to its CDR3 DNA, 39 bases read in frame from base 1. The input for sequencing was CD4+ or CD8+ T cells sorted from blood, taken in a trial of the OX40 agonist ivuxolimab. The V and J genes are TRBV5-1 and TRBJ2-1; a stretch of 8 junction bases matches TRBD2. This sequence was found in an adult with an advanced solid tumor such as melanoma, head and neck, liver or kidney cancer. The sequenced DNA is TGCGCCAGTAGACCGGGACTAGAGGTTGAGCAGTTCTTC. It codes for CASRPGLEVEQFF.